This is a list of T cell receptor beta chains from one sample in a study of T cells after yellow fever vaccination. TCRdb analysed the 5' RACE reads with MiXCR anew, one entry per CDR3 protein. This sample yields a few hundred thousand distinct CDR3 sequences, of which under 14% are seen a single time; roughly 18% belongs to the top ten. The material sequenced was PBMCs, taken on the day of the first yellow fever vaccination. The receptors were sampled from a man aged 18 to 35 who received the YFV17D yellow fever vaccine. Each CDR3 is given with its conserved first and last residue. Each record gives: V gene, J gene, clone size, CDR3 protein. Some rows mark clone size as missing; the rest say once, few, many or name a class of expanded clone.

TRBV5-1	TRBJ2-3	NA	CASSSGDLPTDTQYF
TRBV10-3	TRBJ2-5	few	CAISEPRSRGVERETQYF
TRBV5-6	TRBJ2-5	once	CASSPGRGWQETQYF
TRBV5-1	TRBJ1-1	NA	CASSLVRGRGPNTEAFF
TRBV4-3	TRBJ2-1	NA	CASSQDPPRLAGGPEQFF
TRBV11-3	TRBJ1-2	NA	CASSSGPEHGYTF
TRBV29-1	TRBJ2-1	few	CSVEGGDYNEQFF
TRBV7-7	TRBJ2-3	NA	CASSLLPGGTSDTQYF
TRBV20-1	TRBJ2-7	few	CSARDPDEQYF
TRBV12-3/TRBV12-4	TRBJ1-1	NA	CASSIKATEAFF
TRBV20-1	TRBJ1-6	few	CSAEGTDSSYNSPLHF
TRBV12-3/TRBV12-4	TRBJ2-1	few	CASSSGVNEQFF
TRBV4-2	TRBJ2-5	NA	CASSHGASGGADGGTQYF
TRBV7-2	TRBJ2-1	NA	CASSSYLGGQFF
TRBV19	TRBJ2-7	NA	CASSRVTAGVNEQYF
TRBV4-3	TRBJ2-3	few	CASSGERGGSTDTQYF
TRBV6-5	TRBJ2-7	NA	CASSYTRGGYEQYF
TRBV12-3/TRBV12-4	TRBJ2-2	few	CASSGNRGVTGELFF
TRBV6-1	TRBJ2-7	few	CASSESTGEAYEQYF
TRBV12-3/TRBV12-4	TRBJ1-3	many	CASSTRTGVGNTIYF
TRBV4-1	TRBJ1-3	few	CASSKRIMAILPGSGNTIYF
TRBV5-4	TRBJ1-1	few	CASSKGQGGTEAFF
TRBV7-2	TRBJ1-2	NA	CASSRDLNGYTF
TRBV7-9	TRBJ2-2	NA	CASIPLSPAGELFF
TRBV29-1	TRBJ2-7	few	CSVEDIVSGTELYEQYF
TRBV19	TRBJ1-6	few	CASTPERRADSPLHF
TRBV5-4	TRBJ2-3	NA	CASSGLPGQPSTDTQYF
TRBV12-3/TRBV12-4	TRBJ2-6	NA	CASRKLRTGILSGANVLTF
TRBV6-2/TRBV6-3	TRBJ1-1	many	CASSSPPNTEAFF
TRBV4-3	TRBJ2-2	NA	CASSQDGAGGAGELFF
TRBV12-3/TRBV12-4	TRBJ2-1	NA	CASTKTTSDEQFF
TRBV18	TRBJ2-3	many	CASSPSSGGGTDTQYF
TRBV27	TRBJ1-2	few	CASSSDSLTYGYTF
TRBV20-1	TRBJ2-5	few	CSASGTSGAQETQYF
TRBV4-3	TRBJ1-1	few	CASSQVGSGTTEAFF
TRBV5-1	TRBJ1-1	NA	CASSLVGGRAEAFF
TRBV20-1	TRBJ1-2	NA	CSAREGGTGPNYGYTF
TRBV29-1	TRBJ2-1	few	CSVDLYRGLDNEQFF
TRBV9	TRBJ2-1	few	CASSPYSETSGPNEQFF
TRBV2	TRBJ2-5	NA	CASRGQGIGETQYF
TRBV25-1	TRBJ1-1	few	CASGTGYYGEAFF